The present T cell receptor (beta chain) was sequenced within a study of cytomegalovirus exposure and HLA in healthy donors. The study's findings and limits: TCR beta V- and J-gene trimming, according to a later analysis, was linked to a missense DCLRE1C variant. It is likely that the observed cluster of highly shared sequence variants was a sequencing artifact. TCR beta sequences numbering 15,000 to 20,000 were associated with HLA alleles at 0.05 false discovery rate in a later analysis.

About this clone: The antigen remains unidentified.

The PCR had 60 Vbeta and 13 Jbeta primers. Repertoires were generated with immunoSEQ multiplex PCR, while TCRdb's copy carries only in-frame clones and drops some. The repertoire holds roughly 200,000 clones, with roughly 80% as singletons. The germline V gene encodes CDR1 SGDLS and CDR2 YYNGEE. This CDR3 has 16 amino acids. V lost 4 bases to trimming and J lost 1 base; unmatched junction nucleotides: 6. The V and J genes are TRBV9 and TRBJ2-7; the match to TRBD2 covers 12 bases. This sequence originates from a woman in her forties or fifties in good health and CMV-seronegative. Sequencing was performed on PBMCs. The CDR3 sequence is CASSLGGLAGSYEQYF. DNA of the CDR3: TGTGCCAGCAGCTTAGGAGGACTAGCGGGGTCCTACGAGCAGTACTTC.